One T cell receptor beta chain is described in this entry. CD4+ cells were split into CD45RA+ naive and CD45RA-negative memory subsets. This sample is part of a study of shared clonotypes between healthy human individuals. The overall study: Per donor, CD8 memory used one plate, CD8 naive used two, CD4 memory used three and CD4 naive used three.

Only in-frame clones appear in the TCRdb table, and some are missing; sequencing was by immunoSEQ multiplex PCR. Counted here are about 1 million clones, under 80% occurring once; the ten biggest clones make up 1.4% to 1.5%. This CDR3 comprises 15 residues. Trimming removed 7 bases from V and 0 bases from J, with 10 bases in between. The germline CDR1 and CDR2 sequences are MDHEN and SYDVKM. This TCR derives from a man younger than 35 in good health. The chain joins TRBV28 to TRBJ1-6; D may be TRBD1 (5 bases). Sequenced: memory CD4+ T cells sorted from blood. Subset defined: CD45RA-negative fraction. The CDR3 DNA reads TGTGCCAGCACCCGGGGGGACTCCTATAATTCACCCCTCCACTTT. The encoded protein is CASTRGDSYNSPLHF.